The 11 T cell receptor beta chains below were found in one sample sequenced in a study of memory B cells and T cells in multiple sclerosis. These receptors' targets are unknown. Method: immunoSEQ multiplex PCR; TCRdb's copy keeps in-frame clones and lacks some. This sample carries approximately 30,000 clones, roughly 88% of them seen once, and the ten largest clones take roughly 2.5%. Separate sequencing covered autoproliferating (CFSE-dim) and non-proliferating (CFSE-high) T cells from stimulus-free culture. Roughly 5x10^7 CFSE-labeled PBMCs were cultured 6 to 7 days unstimulated, then replicate wells were pooled. Sequencing was performed on PBMCs from blood kept in culture. The receptors were sampled from a human donor with multiple sclerosis.

V is TRBV5-1 and J is TRBJ2-1; 15 nucleotides match TRBD2. The CDR3 sequence is 19 residues long. V was clipped by 7 bases and J by 0 bases; unmatched bases: 11. The V gene's germline CDR1 is SGHRS and CDR2 YFSETQ. CDR3 sequence: CASAQGTSGGTSSYNEQFF. The CDR3 DNA follows: TGCGCCAGCGCCCAAGGGACTAGCGGGGGGACGAGCTCCTACAATGAGCAGTTCTTC. Full variable domain (outside the CDR3, taken from reference TRBV5-1 and TRBJ2-1): KAGVTQTPRYLIKTRGQQVTLSCSPISGHRSVSWYQQTPGQGLQFLFEYFSETQRNKGNFPGRFSGRQFSNSRSEMNVSTLELGDSALYLCASAQGTSGGTSSYNEQFFGPGTRLTVL.

This clone was seen a single time. The chain has TRBV7-8 and TRBJ2-1, with 10 bases fitting TRBD2. The CDR3 runs to 15 residues. Germline values: CDR1 SGHVS, CDR2 FQNEAQ. Losses at the gene ends were 0 bases for V and 5 bases for J; bases not matched to a gene: 1. For the CDR3, the DNA is TGTGCCAGCAGCTTAGCACTAGCGGGGCACAATGAGCAGTTCTTC. This translates into CASSLALAGHNEQFF.

The CDR3 region has the DNA TGCGCCAGCAGATTATCTGGGACTACACAAGAGACCCAGTACTTC. Translating gives CASRLSGTTQETQYF. The rearrangement links TRBV5-1 to TRBJ2-5, with TRBD2 matching over 7 bases. J lost 2 bases, V lost 5 bases, and 9 bases had no gene match. This CDR3 is 15 amino acids long. Germline CDR1 SGHRS, CDR2 YFSETQ.

The gene calls are TRBV2 and TRBJ1-2; the D is unclear. Between the trimmed V and J ends, which lost 2 bases and 3 bases, there was a span of 7 bases. There are 13 residues in the CDR3. Germline assignment: CDR1 SNHLY and CDR2 FYNNEI. The CDR3 coding sequence is TGTGCCAGCAGTGAAAGGGAGTACTATGGCTACACCTTC. Residues: CASSEREYYGYTF.

V is TRBV6-1 and J is TRBJ2-5; no definite D call. Trimming removed 2 bases at V and 5 bases at J, with 3 bases between. Germline V gene sequence: CDR1 MNHNS, CDR2 SASEGT. The CDR3 runs 11 residues. The CDR3 region has the DNA TGTGCCAGCAGTGAACCTGAGACCCAGTACTTC. As protein: CASSEPETQYF.

The chain carries TRBV7-6 and TRBJ1-1, with D hard to call. The CDR3 is 13 residues long. Per germline, CDR1 SGHVS and CDR2 FNYEAQ. V gave up 3 bases and J gave up 4 bases, with 9 bases separating them. The CDR3 here is CASSFGVSTEAFF. The CDR3 DNA reads TGTGCCAGCAGCTTTGGGGTGAGCACTGAAGCTTTCTTT. The whole variable domain, filled in from reference TRBV7-6 and TRBJ1-1, reads GAGVSQSPRYKVTKRGQDVALRCDPISGHVSLYWYRQALGQGPEFLTYFNYEAQQDKSGLPNDRFSAERPEGSISTLTIQRTEQRDSAMYRCASSFGVSTEAFFGQGTRLTVV.

The V and J genes are TRBV28 and TRBJ1-3, with a possible D match to TRBD1 (5 bases). Trimming pared 7 bases from V and 2 bases from J, leaving 18 bases between. The germline CDR1 and CDR2 sequences are MDHEN and SYDVKM. This CDR3 is 16 amino acids long. CDR3 in amino acids: CASILQGVGAGNTIYF. The CDR3 DNA sequence: TGTGCCAGCATTCTCCAGGGAGTTGGCGCTGGAAACACCATATATTTT.

The V call is TRBV27, the J call TRBJ2-7, with D possibly being TRBD2 (6 bases). The germline V and J ends were trimmed by 0 bases and 7 bases, with 10 bases remaining between them. Germline V gives CDR1 MNHEY, CDR2 SMNVEV (reference sequence). The CDR3 extends over 13 amino acids. CDR3 amino acids: CASSLSAGPEQYF. The CDR3 DNA is TGTGCCAGCAGTTTATCCGCGGGGCCGGAGCAGTACTTC.

The table lists this clone with a count of one. This chain uses TRBV6-1 with TRBJ2-1; 11 bases agree with TRBD1. The CDR3 loop spans 15 amino acids. Looked up from germline, CDR1 is MNHNS and CDR2 is SASEGT. The V and J ends lost 4 bases and 9 bases, in that order; junction bases with no gene match: 8. The CDR3 region is CASSVLGQGVGEQFF. The CDR3 DNA sequence: TGTGCCAGCAGTGTTTTGGGACAGGGGGTAGGTGAGCAGTTCTTC.

The chain links TRBV7-2 to TRBJ2-7; 12 bases are a match to TRBD2. V lost 5 bases, J lost 6 bases, and 8 bases stayed unmatched. The CDR3 totals 15 residues. Germline CDR1 reads SGHTA; CDR2 reads FQGNSA. CDR3 sequence reads: CASSARLAGAGEQYF. The DNA of the CDR3 is TGTGCCAGCAGCGCAAGACTAGCGGGAGCGGGCGAGCAGTACTTC. The entire variable domain, with the rest obtained from reference TRBV7-2 and TRBJ2-7, is as follows: GAGVSQSPSNKVTEKGKDVELRCDPISGHTALYWYRQSLGQGLEFLIYFQGNSAPDKSGLPSDRFSAERTGGSVSTLTIQRTQQEDSAVYLCASSARLAGAGEQYFGPGTRLTVT.

CDR3 coding DNA: TGTGCCAGCAGTCCCAAGTTCGAGCAGTACTTC. It encodes CASSPKFEQYF. J is TRBJ2-7 and V is TRBV28; D is unclear. This CDR3 has 11 residues. Trimming shortened V by 5 bases and J by 6 bases, and 8 bases separated the two germline ends. Germline V gene sequence: CDR1 MDHEN, CDR2 SYDVKM.